A single sample gave rise to the 8 T cell receptor beta chains below, sequenced in a study of beta chain features in type 1 diabetes. Reverse transcribing all isolated RNA meant expressed TCRB transcripts were sequenced. Libraries were prepared by immunoSEQ multiplex PCR; TCRdb keeps only in-frame clonotypes and omits some of them. The data hold some 200,000 clones, with roughly a tenth observed a single time. The sequencing input was central memory CD4+ T cells from blood. All receptors derive from a man aged 18 to 35 in good health.

This clone is labeled as medium-sized. This chain uses TRBV14 with TRBJ2-1, with D tentatively TRBD2 (6 bases). V lost 0 bases and J lost 15, with 12 bases in between. CDR1 and CDR2 (germline): SGHDN, FVKESK. The CDR3 length is 12 residues. The CDR3 loop is CASSQEGQEGFF. The CDR3 nucleotides are TGTGCCAGCAGCCAAGAAGGCCAGGAGGGGTTCTTC.

The chain has TRBV11-3 and TRBJ2-1; 15 nucleotides line up with TRBD2. This CDR3 region has 16 residues. V lost 5 bases to trimming and J lost 9 bases; unmatched junction nucleotides: 8. Per the germline V gene, CDR1 is SGHNT and CDR2 is YENEEA. The CDR3 loop is CASSPGLAGGVGEQFF. CDR3 bases: TGTGCCAGCAGCCCCGGACTAGCGGGAGGGGTAGGTGAGCAGTTCTTC.

This clone has a handful of counts. The genes are TRBV14 and TRBJ1-5; D uncertain. CDR3 length: 16 residues. Trimming cost V 2 bases and J 11 bases, with 22 bases left between them. Looked up from germline, CDR1 is SGHDN and CDR2 is FVKESK. The DNA of the CDR3 is TGTGCCAGCAGCCAAAACGGCCGGGCCTCGCGGGCGTCCCAGCATTTT. Its translation: CASSQNGRASRASQHF.

V and J are TRBV7-2 and TRBJ2-7; 8 nucleotides agree with TRBD2. In germline, CDR1 is SGHTA, CDR2 FQGNSA. V trimming: 3 bases; J trimming: 3 bases; junction bases outside the gene matches: 4. This CDR3 has 14 residues. CDR3 amino acids: CASSLGLVFYEQYF. The CDR3 DNA reads as TGTGCCAGCAGCTTGGGACTAGTGTTCTACGAGCAGTACTTC.

The table lists this clone with a few counts. The V gene is TRBV4-2, the J gene TRBJ2-7; TRBD2 matches at 15 bases. With 4 bases clipped from V and 6 bases from J, the junction kept 7 bases outside the gene matches. The CDR3 contains 16 residues. Germline V gene sequence: CDR1 LGHNA, CDR2 YNFKEQ. The chain's CDR3 is CASSRPGLAGGSEQYF. For the CDR3, the DNA is TGTGCCAGCAGCCGACCGGGACTAGCGGGAGGTTCCGAGCAGTACTTC.

This clone occurred a few times. V is TRBV7-2 and J is TRBJ1-2, with TRBD1 matching over 7 bases. V lost 5 bases and J lost 7; bases outside the gene matches: 1. Germline V gene lookup returns CDR1 SGHTA and CDR2 FQGNSA. The CDR3 totals 11 residues. CDR3 bases: TGTGCCAGCAGCACAGGGGCTGGCTACACCTTC. It yields the protein CASSTGAGYTF. Full variable domain (missing parts from reference TRBV7-2 and TRBJ1-2): GAGVSQSPSNKVTEKGKDVELRCDPISGHTALYWYRQSLGQGLEFLIYFQGNSAPDKSGLPSDRFSAERTGGSVSTLTIQRTQQEDSAVYLCASSTGAGYTFGSGTRLTVV.

This clone came up a few times. The V call is TRBV14, the J call TRBJ2-5; D call uncertain. The J call could be wrong; TRBJ2-7 is a better fit for the DNA end. There are 15 residues in the CDR3. Germline CDR1 reads SGHDN; CDR2 reads FVKESK. The CDR3 coding sequence is TGTGCCAGCAGCCAAGGTGCTCGCAGCCAATACGAGCAGTACTTC. It codes for CASSQGARSQYEQYF.

This clone was seen repeatedly, ten times or more. The CDR3 DNA reads TGTGCCAGCAGGGGCCTCTTGGGACTAGCGGAGTCCTACGAGCAGTACTTC. It translates to CASRGLLGLAESYEQYF. The V call is TRBV28, the J call TRBJ2-7, with 11 nucleotides matching TRBD2. The length of the CDR3 is 17 residues. The V and J ends lost 6 bases and 1 base, in that order; junction bases with no gene match: 11. Germline assignment: CDR1 MDHEN and CDR2 SYDVKM.